The 14 T cell receptor beta chains below were found in one sample sequenced in a study of T cell clonality in common variable immunodeficiency. The study, taken as a whole, reports: In common variable immunodeficiency, TCR beta chains reportedly carried fewer deletions and N-nucleotide insertions.

Generated by immunoSEQ multiplex PCR, the TCRdb table keeps only in-frame clones and is missing some. The table lists some 7,100 clones, with no singletons. No cognate antigen is known for these TCRs. The material sequenced was peripheral blood mononuclear cells. The receptors come from a human donor with common variable immunodeficiency.

As regards this clone: The DNA ends 3 residues before the CDR3 does, and the rest of the CDR3 is filled in from the germline J gene. The V call is TRBV18, the J call TRBJ2-1; no clear D. Trimming took off 5 bases at V and 4 bases at J, with 15 bases between the two ends. CDR1 is KGHSH and CDR2 is LQKENI in the germline V gene. The CDR3 runs 15 residues. The CDR3 protein is CASSTLGPPYNEQFF. Incomplete CDR3 DNA: TGTGCCAGCTCAACGCTAGGTCCGCCGTACAATGAG.

This clone has a handful of counts. Coverage ceases 3 residues before the CDR3 finishes, and the germline J gene fills in the end. The chain carries TRBV18 and TRBJ2-7; 11 nucleotides line up with TRBD2. The V gene's germline CDR1 is KGHSH and CDR2 LQKENI. The length of the CDR3 is 14 residues. Losses at the gene ends were 6 bases for V and 0 bases for J; bases not matched to a gene: 1. The CDR3 loop reads CASSGTSGSYEQYF. The DNA read from the CDR3 is TGTGCCAGCTCCGGGACTAGCGGCTCCTACGAG.

In regard to this clone: The sequenced fragment ends 3 residues before the CDR3 boundary, so the rest is inferred from the germline J gene. The chain combines TRBV18 with TRBJ2-2, with 8 nucleotides matching TRBD2. CDR3 size: 17 residues. CDR1 and CDR2 from the germline V gene are KGHSH and LQKENI. With V trimmed by 2 bases and J by 1 base, 6 bases remained unmatched. The CDR3 reads CASSPRGAGVNTGELFF. The sequenced CDR3 bases are TGTGCCAGCTCACCAAGAGGAGCGGGGGTGAACACCGGGGAG. Combining the CDR3 with reference TRBV18 and TRBJ2-2 gives the whole variable domain NAGVMQNPRHLVRRRGQEARLRCSPMKGHSHVYWYRQLPEEGLKFMVYLQKENIIDESGMPKERFSAEFPKEGPSILRIQQVVRGDSAAYFCASSPRGAGVNTGELFFGEGSRLTVL.

Concerning this clone itself: The read terminates 3 residues before the CDR3 end, so the remaining end is supplied by the germline J gene. The rearrangement uses TRBV29-1 and TRBJ2-7; D unclear. Germline V lookup: CDR1 SQVTM, CDR2 ANQGSEA. V lost 5 bases and J lost 1, with 15 bases in between. The CDR3 is 14 residues long. The sequenced CDR3 bases are TGCAGCGTTAAGGTTTGGCAGACTTCCTACGAG. Protein: CSVKVWQTSYE. Given in full, the CDR3 is CSVKVWQTSYEQYF.

In its sample, this clone is medium-sized. This CDR3 reads CASSLAEREIDEQYF. The sequenced CDR3 bases are TGCGCCAGCAGCTTGGCAGAGCGGGAGATCGACGAG. The V and J genes are TRBV5-1 and TRBJ2-7; the match to TRBD2 covers 8 bases. The DNA ends 3 residues before the CDR3 does, and the rest of the CDR3 is filled in from the germline J gene. The germline gives CDR1 SGHRS, CDR2 YFSETQ. The CDR3 is made up of 15 amino acids. The trim removed 0 bases at V and 5 bases at J, leaving 7 bases unmatched. Filled out from reference TRBV5-1 and TRBJ2-7, the complete variable domain reads KAGVTQTPRYLIKTRGQQVTLSCSPISGHRSVSWYQQTPGQGLQFLFEYFSETQRNKGNFPGRFSGRQFSNSRSEMNVSTLELGDSALYLCASSLAEREIDEQYFGPGTRLTVT.

This clone was seen a few times. Read data end 3 residues before the CDR3 end; the end is taken from the germline J gene. V gene TRBV19 combines with J gene TRBJ2-1, with D perhaps matching TRBD2 (6 bases). The CDR3 covers 14 residues. Trimming pared 1 base from V and 6 bases from J, leaving 10 bases between. Germline-derived CDR1 and CDR2 are LNHDA and SQIVND (reference sequence). The CDR3 is CASSIGVGGNEQFF. CDR3 DNA, as far as it was read: TGTGCCAGTAGTATAGGGGTCGGGGGCAATGAG.

This clone was seen only a few times. The read is 3 residues too short to cover the CDR3 end, so that end is filled in from the germline J gene. The V and J genes are TRBV7-6 and TRBJ2-2, with 10 bases lining up with TRBD2. The CDR3 has 18 amino acids. Germline V gene lookup returns CDR1 SGHVS and CDR2 FNYEAQ. Partial CDR3 DNA: TGTGCCAGCAGCTTAGGGAACCTAGCGGGAGACTGGGGGTGGGCG. It translates to CASSLGNLAGDWGWA. From start to end, the CDR3 is CASSLGNLAGDWGWALFF. The variable domain in full, with the rest retrieved from reference TRBV7-6 and TRBJ2-2, is GAGVSQSPRYKVTKRGQDVALRCDPISGHVSLYWYRQALGQGPEFLTYFNYEAQQDKSGLPNDRFSAERPEGSISTLTIQRTEQRDSAMYRCASSLGNLAGDWGWALFFGEGSRLTVL.

This clone was detected a few times. Read sequence stops 3 residues before the CDR3 end, and the germline J gene provides the missing end. The chain has TRBV19 and TRBJ2-3; a possible D gene is TRBD2 (7 bases). The CDR3 runs 14 residues. With 4 bases removed from V and 4 bases from J, the gap between germline ends came to 12 bases. Germline loops: CDR1 LNHDA, CDR2 SQIVND (reference sequence). CDR3 bases read: TGTGCCAGTAGTACCCGGGGGGCGGCAGATACG. Translating gives CASSTRGAADT. The entire CDR3 reads CASSTRGAADTQYF.

As for this clone: The missing CDR3 end, 3 residues past where the read stops, is filled in from the germline J gene. The chain is built from TRBV19 and TRBJ1-2; D is perhaps TRBD1 (5 bases). Trimming removed 4 bases from V and 2 bases from J, with 11 bases in between. Germline V CDR1 and CDR2: LNHDA, SQIVND (reference sequence). The CDR3 loop spans 14 amino acids. CDR3 amino acids: CASSNRGANYGYTF. CDR3 bases read: TGTGCCAGTAGTAATCGAGGGGCCAACTATGGC.

Of note for this clone: Sequencing ends 3 residues short of the CDR3 end; the germline J gene provides the rest. V and J are TRBV18 and TRBJ1-4, with D tentatively TRBD1 (6 bases). CDR1 KGHSH and CDR2 LQKENI come from the germline V gene. This CDR3 has 16 amino acids. Trimming took 3 bases from V and 5 from J, leaving 16 bases between them. The DNA read from the CDR3 is TGTGCCAGCTCACCCGACGGGGAGGGGGAAAATGAAAAA. It encodes CASSPDGEGENEK. The complete CDR3 sequence is CASSPDGEGENEKLFF.

Regarding this clone: Read data end 3 residues before the CDR3 end; the end is taken from the germline J gene. This sequence joins TRBV18 and TRBJ2-2; 13 positions agree with TRBD2. Trimming took 3 bases from V and 0 from J; bases not matched to a gene: 10. Germline assignment: CDR1 KGHSH and CDR2 LQKENI. The CDR3 length is 20 residues. The DNA read from the CDR3 is TGTGCCAGCTCACCTCGACTAGCGGGAGGAACCCTTTCGAACACCGGGGAG. This gives the protein CASSPRLAGGTLSNTGE. Given in full, the CDR3 is CASSPRLAGGTLSNTGELFF.

This clone has just a few counts. The read ends 3 residues shy of where the CDR3 ends; the end is completed using the germline J gene. The chain is built from TRBV7-2 and TRBJ2-1; D not certain. From germline, CDR1 is SGHTA and CDR2 FQGNSA. The ends were cut back, 6 bases at V and 4 bases at J, with 10 bases in the middle. The length of the CDR3 is 13 residues. Partial CDR3 DNA: TGTGCCAGCAGTAATCTCCGTTACAATGAG. Translation: CASSNLRYNE. The full CDR3 sequence reads CASSNLRYNEQFF.

With respect to this clone: The observed sequence ends 3 residues before the CDR3 terminus, with the missing tail filled in from the germline J gene. V is TRBV6-1 and J is TRBJ2-1, with D maybe TRBD2 (7 bases). With 2 bases removed from V and 0 bases from J, the gap between germline ends came to 14 bases. The CDR3 consists of 17 residues. The germline V gene encodes CDR1 MNHNS and CDR2 SASEGT. CDR3 DNA (partial): TGTGCCAGCAGTGAACTTCTGGGGGGGCTCTCCTACAATGAG. As protein: CASSELLGGLSYNE. The entire CDR3 protein reads CASSELLGGLSYNEQFF.

This clone occurred a few times. Read sequence stops 3 residues before the CDR3 end, and the germline J gene provides the missing end. The V call is TRBV19, the J call TRBJ2-7, with TRBD2 matching 9 bases. Germline V gene data show CDR1 as LNHDA and CDR2 as SQIVND (reference sequence). J lost 2 bases, V lost 4 bases, and 12 bases had no gene match. This CDR3 is 17 amino acids long. The CDR3 reads CASSTSGMLAGTYEQYF. Partial CDR3 DNA: TGTGCCAGTAGTACCTCAGGTATGCTAGCGGGGACCTACGAG.